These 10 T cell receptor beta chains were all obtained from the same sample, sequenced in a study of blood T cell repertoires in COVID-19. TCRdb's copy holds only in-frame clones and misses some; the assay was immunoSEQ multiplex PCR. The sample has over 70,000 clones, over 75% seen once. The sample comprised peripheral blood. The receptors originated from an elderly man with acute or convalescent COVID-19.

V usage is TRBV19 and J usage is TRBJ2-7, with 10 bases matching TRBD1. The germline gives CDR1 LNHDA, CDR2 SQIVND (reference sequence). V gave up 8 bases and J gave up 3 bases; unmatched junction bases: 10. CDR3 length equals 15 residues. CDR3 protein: CASDGTGAGGYEQYF. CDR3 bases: TGTGCCAGTGATGGGACAGGGGCCGGAGGCTACGAGCAGTACTTC.

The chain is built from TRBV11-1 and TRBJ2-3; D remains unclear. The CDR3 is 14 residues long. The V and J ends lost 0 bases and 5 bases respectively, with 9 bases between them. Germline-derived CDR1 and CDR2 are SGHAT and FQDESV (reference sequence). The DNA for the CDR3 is TGTGCCAGCAGCTTAGCCCCCCGGGTAGATACGCAGTATTTT. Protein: CASSLAPRVDTQYF.

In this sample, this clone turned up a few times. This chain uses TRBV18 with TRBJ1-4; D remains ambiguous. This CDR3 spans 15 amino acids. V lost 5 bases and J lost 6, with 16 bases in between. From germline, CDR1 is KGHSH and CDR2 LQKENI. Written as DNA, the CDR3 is TGTGCCAGCTCAAAAGACTCCCTAAGGCATGAAAAACTGTTTTTT. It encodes CASSKDSLRHEKLFF.

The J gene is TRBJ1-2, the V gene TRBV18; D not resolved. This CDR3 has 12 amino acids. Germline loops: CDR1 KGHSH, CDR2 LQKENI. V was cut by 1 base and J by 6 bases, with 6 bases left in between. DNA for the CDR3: TGTGCCAGCTCACCACGAGAGGATGGCTACACCTTC. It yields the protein CASSPREDGYTF.

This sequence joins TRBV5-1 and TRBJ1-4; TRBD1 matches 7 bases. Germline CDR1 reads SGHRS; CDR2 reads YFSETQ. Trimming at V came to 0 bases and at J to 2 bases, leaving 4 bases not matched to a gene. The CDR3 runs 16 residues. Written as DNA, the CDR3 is TGCGCCAGCAGCTTGGGGGCGGGACAGACTAATGAAAAACTGTTTTTT. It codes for CASSLGAGQTNEKLFF.

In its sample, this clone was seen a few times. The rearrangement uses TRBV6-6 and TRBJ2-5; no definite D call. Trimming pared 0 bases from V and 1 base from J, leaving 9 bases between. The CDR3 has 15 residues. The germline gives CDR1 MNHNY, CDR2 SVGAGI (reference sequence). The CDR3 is CASSYSLETQETQYF. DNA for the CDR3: TGTGCCAGCAGTTACTCGCTGGAGACCCAAGAGACCCAGTACTTC.

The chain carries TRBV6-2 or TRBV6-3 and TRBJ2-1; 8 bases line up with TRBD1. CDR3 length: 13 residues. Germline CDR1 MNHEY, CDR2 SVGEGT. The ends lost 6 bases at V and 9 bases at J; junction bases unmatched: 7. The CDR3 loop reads CASSSDRAGEQFF. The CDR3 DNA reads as TGTGCCAGCAGCTCGGACAGGGCTGGTGAGCAGTTCTTC.

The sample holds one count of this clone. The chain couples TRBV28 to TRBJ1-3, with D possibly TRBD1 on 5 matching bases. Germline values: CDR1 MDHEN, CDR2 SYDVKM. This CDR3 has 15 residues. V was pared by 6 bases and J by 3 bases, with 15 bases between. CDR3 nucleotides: TGTGCCAGCAGCTCCCCAAAGGGGAATGGAAACACCATATATTTT. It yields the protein CASSSPKGNGNTIYF. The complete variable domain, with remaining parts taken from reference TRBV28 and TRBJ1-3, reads DVKVTQSSRYLVKRTGEKVFLECVQDMDHENMFWYRQDPGLGLRLIYFSYDVKMKEKGDIPEGYSVSREKKERFSLILESASTNQTSMYLCASSSPKGNGNTIYFGEGSWLTVV.

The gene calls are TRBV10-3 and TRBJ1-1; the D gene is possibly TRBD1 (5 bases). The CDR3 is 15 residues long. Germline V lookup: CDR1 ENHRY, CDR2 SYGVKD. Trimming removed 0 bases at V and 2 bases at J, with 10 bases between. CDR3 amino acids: CAISESSRENTEAFF. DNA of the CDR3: TGTGCCATCAGTGAGTCGTCCAGGGAAAACACTGAAGCTTTCTTT.

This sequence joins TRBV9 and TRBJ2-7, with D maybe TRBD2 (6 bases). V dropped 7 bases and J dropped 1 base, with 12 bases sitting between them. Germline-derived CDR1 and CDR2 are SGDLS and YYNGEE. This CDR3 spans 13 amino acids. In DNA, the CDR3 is TGTGCCAGCGGGGACTCGAAATCCTACGAGCAGTACTTC. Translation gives CASGDSKSYEQYF.